What follows are 20 T cell receptor beta chains derived from one specimen sequenced in a study of cytomegalovirus exposure and HLA in healthy donors. The method was immunoSEQ multiplex PCR; TCRdb's version includes in-frame clones alone and lacks a portion of them. In the table there are about 140,000 clones, 85% to 90% of which are singletons. The sequenced sample was PBMCs. The receptors stem from a man in his late teens or twenties in good health and CMV-seronegative.

The CDR3 nucleotides are TGTGCCAGCAGTTCTACGACAGGGAGTGTGCAGTACTTC. Translation gives CASSSTTGSVQYF. The chain is built from TRBV6-5 and TRBJ2-7; 7 bases fit TRBD1. The CDR3 has 13 amino acids. V gave up 4 bases and J gave up 9 bases; unmatched junction bases: 9. Germline CDR1 and CDR2: MNHEY and SVGAGI.

This clone has only one observation. Other DNA sequences within the sample encode an identical CDR3. V gene TRBV9 combines with J gene TRBJ1-1; D may be TRBD1 (5 bases). The CDR3 has 14 amino acids. With 0 bases removed from V and 2 bases from J, the gap between germline ends came to 8 bases. Germline CDR1 reads SGDLS; CDR2 reads YYNGEE. The CDR3 sequence: CASSVGQGNTEAFF. The CDR3 region has the DNA TGTGCCAGCAGCGTAGGCCAGGGAAACACTGAAGCTTTCTTT.

The chain carries TRBV19 and TRBJ1-5, with D perhaps matching TRBD1 (6 bases). The CDR3 has 15 residues. V was shortened by 6 bases and J by 2 bases, with 14 bases between the two germline ends. Germline CDR1 and CDR2: LNHDA and SQIVND (reference sequence). CDR3 in amino acids: CASSYQGRGNQPQHF. The CDR3 DNA reads as TGTGCCAGTAGCTATCAGGGGCGCGGCAATCAGCCCCAGCATTTT.

This clone showed up just once. J is TRBJ2-1 and V is TRBV6-4; D is unresolved. V lost 0 bases to trimming and J lost 0 bases, with 6 bases between them. This CDR3 region has 15 residues. Germline-derived CDR1 and CDR2 are MRHNA and SNTAGT. The CDR3 DNA reads as TGTGCCAGCAGTGACTCGGCTAGCTCCTACAATGAGCAGTTCTTC. It codes for CASSDSASSYNEQFF.

CDR3 loop: CASSLYFFSGLNTGELFF. In DNA form, the CDR3 reads TGTGCCAGCAGCTTATATTTCTTTAGCGGTCTGAACACCGGGGAGCTGTTTTTT. This sequence joins TRBV7-7 and TRBJ2-2; tentative D call: TRBD2 (6 bases). CDR1 and CDR2 from the germline V gene are SSHAT and FNYEAQ (reference sequence). This CDR3 comprises 18 residues. V was shortened by 2 bases and J by 1 base, with 17 bases between the two germline ends.

The rearrangement links TRBV5-1 to TRBJ1-1; D perhaps matches TRBD1 (6 bases). V dropped 0 bases and J dropped 7 bases, with 13 bases sitting between them. The CDR3 runs 14 residues. From germline, CDR1 is SGHRS and CDR2 YFSETQ. CDR3 DNA sequence: TGCGCCAGCAGCTTGGCCGGGACATTTGGTGAAGCTTTCTTT. This sequence encodes CASSLAGTFGEAFF.

This clone showed up just once. The V gene is TRBV18, the J gene TRBJ1-4; the match to TRBD1 covers 10 bases. The CDR3 is 14 amino acids. The germline gives CDR1 KGHSH, CDR2 LQKENI. The V segment lost 4 bases and the J segment 7 bases; nucleotides outside the gene matches: 3. The DNA of the CDR3 is TGTGCCAGCTCACTCCGGGACAGGGGTGAAAAACTGTTTTTT. It encodes CASSLRDRGEKLFF.

This clone was seen a handful of times. The chain uses TRBV7-8 and TRBJ2-1; 11 bases are a match to TRBD2. The CDR3 is made up of 19 amino acids. The germline V gene encodes CDR1 SGHVS and CDR2 FQNEAQ. Trimming cost V 3 bases and J 0 bases; bases outside gene matches: 10. The CDR3: CASSFEIAGGLGSYNEQFF. The CDR3 nucleotides are TGTGCCAGCAGCTTTGAGATAGCGGGGGGGCTTGGCTCCTACAATGAGCAGTTCTTC.

This clone was found once. The chain is built from TRBV6-4 and TRBJ1-5; unclear D gene. The CDR3 length is 18 residues. Germline V lookup: CDR1 MRHNA, CDR2 SNTAGT. V shed 2 bases and J shed 5 bases, with 22 bases lying between them. The CDR3 DNA reads TGTGCCAGCAGTGACCTAAGTAGATTGGGCACCGACGATCAGCCCCAGCATTTT. It translates to CASSDLSRLGTDDQPQHF.

This sequence joins TRBV2 and TRBJ2-3; D may be TRBD2 (5 bases). CDR3 length: 12 residues. The V end lost 8 bases, the J end lost 6 bases, and 12 bases lay between the germline ends. From germline, CDR1 is SNHLY and CDR2 FYNNEI. This CDR3 is CASQRIADTQYF. The CDR3 bases are TGTGCCAGCCAGAGGATAGCGGATACGCAGTATTTT.

This sequence joins TRBV4-2 and TRBJ2-2, with D hard to call. The CDR3 length is 15 residues. Germline CDR1 is LGHNA and CDR2 is YNFKEQ. Trimming shortened V by 0 bases and J by 4 bases, and 9 bases separated the two germline ends. The CDR3 nucleotides are TGTGCCAGCAGCCAAGATCCCAGCGCCACCGGGGAGCTGTTTTTT. This encodes CASSQDPSATGELFF.

This clone has only one observation. This chain joins TRBV5-1 and TRBJ2-1; TRBD2 aligns across 9 bases. V dropped 0 bases and J dropped 4; count of bases not matched to a gene: 2. The CDR3 is 15 residues long. The germline V gene has CDR1 SGHRS and CDR2 YFSETQ. This CDR3 reads CASSLVSGGYNEQFF. In nucleotides, the CDR3 is TGCGCCAGCAGCTTGGTTAGCGGGGGTTACAATGAGCAGTTCTTC.

This chain joins TRBV5-5 and TRBJ1-2; tentatively, D is TRBD1 (5 bases). The ends were cut back, 0 bases at V and 3 bases at J, with 6 bases in the middle. CDR1 SGHKS and CDR2 YYEKEE come from the germline V gene (reference sequence). The CDR3 runs to 13 residues. The CDR3 here is CASSLGRDYGYTF. In nucleotides, the CDR3 is TGTGCCAGCAGCTTGGGCAGGGACTATGGCTACACCTTC.

The V call is TRBV5-6, the J call TRBJ2-7; the D gene is possibly TRBD1 (7 bases). V was pared by 4 bases and J by 6 bases, with 20 bases between. CDR3 length: 15 residues. Germline CDR1 reads SGHDT; CDR2 reads YYEEEE. The CDR3 nucleotides read TGTGCCAGCAGCCCCTGGGGGGACAGTATCCCCGAGCAGTACTTC. This encodes CASSPWGDSIPEQYF. Using reference TRBV5-6 and TRBJ2-7 for the parts outside the CDR3, the full variable domain is DAGVTQSPTHLIKTRGQQVTLRCSPKSGHDTVSWYQQALGQGPQFIFQYYEEEERQRGNFPDRFSGHQFPNYSSELNVNALLLGDSALYLCASSPWGDSIPEQYFGPGTRLTVT.

The count of this clone is one. The chain employs TRBV19 and TRBJ1-2, with D unclear. The CDR3 contains 13 residues. Trimming removed 7 bases at V and 8 bases at J, with 17 bases between. Germline CDR1 reads LNHDA; CDR2 reads SQIVND (reference sequence). The CDR3 region has the DNA TGTGCCAGTAACTCTGCAGGACTGGGCGGCTACACCTTC. As protein: CASNSAGLGGYTF. Combining the CDR3 with reference TRBV19 and TRBJ1-2 gives the whole variable domain DGGITQSPKYLFRKEGQNVTLSCEQNLNHDAMYWYRQDPGQGLRLIYYSQIVNDFQKGDIAEGYSVSREKKESFPLTVTSAQKNPTAFYLCASNSAGLGGYTFGSGTRLTVV.

V and J are TRBV7-2 and TRBJ2-3; no reliable D call. Germline V gene sequence: CDR1 SGHTA, CDR2 FQGNSA. The ends were cut back, 5 bases at V and 3 bases at J, with 15 bases in the middle. The CDR3 has 15 amino acids. The CDR3 nucleotides read TGTGCCAGCAGCCCCCGGGTTCTTTGGACAGATACGCAGTATTTT. Protein: CASSPRVLWTDTQYF.

In this sample, this clone turned up once. The chain links TRBV10-3 to TRBJ2-1; 7 bases align to TRBD2. The germline gives CDR1 ENHRY, CDR2 SYGVKD. The CDR3 loop spans 14 amino acids. Unmatched junction bases numbered 5, after V lost 4 bases and J lost 5 bases. The CDR3 nucleotides are TGTGCCATCAGTGCTAGCGGAAGAGACAATGAGCAGTTCTTC. Translating it yields CAISASGRDNEQFF.

V usage is TRBV7-8 and J usage is TRBJ1-1; 9 bases line up with TRBD1. V shed 5 bases, J shed 1 base, and the junction held 8 bases outside the gene matches. Per the germline V gene, CDR1 is SGHVS and CDR2 is FQNEAQ. The CDR3 is 16 amino acids. DNA for the CDR3: TGTGCCAGCAGCCCCCGACCGGACAGGGGGAACACTGAAGCTTTCTTT. Protein: CASSPRPDRGNTEAFF.

This clone was recorded many times. This chain connects TRBV6-1 to TRBJ1-2; perhaps TRBD1 as D (6 bases). V was cut by 2 bases and J by 6 bases, with 16 bases left in between. The CDR3 length is 15 residues. CDR1 and CDR2 (germline): MNHNS, SASEGT. The CDR3 region is CASSEMAGTGNGYTF. For the CDR3, the DNA is TGTGCCAGCAGTGAAATGGCCGGTACAGGGAATGGCTACACCTTC.

In this sample, this clone turned up once. The chain is built from TRBV10-3 and TRBJ2-1; 11 bases match TRBD2. This CDR3 spans 16 amino acids. Germline trimming cut 2 bases from V and 5 bases from J; bases unmatched to any gene: 5. The germline CDR1 and CDR2 sequences are ENHRY and SYGVKD. In nucleotides, the CDR3 is TGTGCCATCAGTGAGCTGGGGACTAGCGGCAACAATGAGCAGTTCTTC. Residues: CAISELGTSGNNEQFF.